These 10 T cell receptor beta chains were sequenced from one sample in a study of shared clonotypes between healthy human individuals. Using immunoSEQ multiplex PCR, the repertoire was profiled, and TCRdb retains in-frame clones only, with some absent. The data contain some 92,000 clones, approximately 51% of them seen just once; the ten biggest clones take up roughly 16%. Sequences were obtained from PBMCs. The receptors derive from a woman in her forties in good health. Some clones in this sample may be carry-over from other donors' samples.

This clone was picked up a small number of times. The chain has TRBV4-2 and TRBJ2-5; D may be TRBD2 (5 bases). The end of the DNA is better explained by TRBJ2-7, so the J call may be wrong. The CDR3 loop spans 14 amino acids. Germline V gene sequence: CDR1 LGHNA, CDR2 YNFKEQ. CDR3 loop: CASSPGLETSEQYF. CDR3 bases: TGTGCCAGCAGCCCTGGACTGGAAACGTCCGAGCAGTACTTC.

Ten or more counts support this clone. The same CDR3 also results from other DNA sequences found in this sample. The chain links TRBV30 to TRBJ2-7; D is unclear. The CDR3 is made up of 11 amino acids. Trimming left V 3 bases short and J 5 bases short, with 8 bases between. Germline V CDR1 and CDR2: GTSNPN, SVGIG (reference sequence). The CDR3 loop is CAWRRGHEQYF. The CDR3 DNA reads as TGTGCCTGGAGACGCGGCCACGAGCAGTACTTC.

The chain uses TRBV25-1 and TRBJ2-3; D is uncertain. Germline V gives CDR1 MGHDK, CDR2 SYGVNS. The CDR3 loop spans 11 amino acids. V lost 3 bases and J lost 7, with 5 bases in between. The CDR3: CASSEEYTQYF. The CDR3 nucleotides are TGTGCCAGCAGTGAGGAATATACGCAGTATTTT.

This clone is termed large. The chain employs TRBV28 and TRBJ1-5, with D possibly matching TRBD1 (5 bases). Trimming shortened V by 2 bases and J by 5 bases, and 13 bases separated the two germline ends. Germline CDR1 and CDR2: MDHEN and SYDVKM. CDR3 length: 15 amino acids. CDR3 in amino acids: CASSLGGVGDQPQHF. The CDR3 nucleotides read TGTGCCAGCAGTTTAGGCGGCGTGGGGGATCAGCCCCAGCATTTT.

This CDR3 is CASRPPVAGADTQYF. CDR3 sequence (DNA): TGTGCCAGCAGACCCCCAGTAGCGGGAGCAGATACGCAGTATTTT. The chain uses TRBV6-5 and TRBJ2-3, with TRBD2 identical over 9 bases. J lost 4 bases, V lost 6 bases, and 8 bases had no gene match. Germline V lookup: CDR1 MNHEY, CDR2 SVGAGI. The CDR3 is made up of 15 amino acids.

Details on this clone: Other DNA sequences of this sample code for an identical CDR3. The J gene is TRBJ2-7, the V gene TRBV28; D is unresolved. Trimming cost V 5 bases and J 2 bases, with 7 bases left between them. This CDR3 is built from 12 residues. Per the germline V gene, CDR1 is MDHEN and CDR2 is SYDVKM. CDR3 loop: CASSHPPYEQYF. CDR3 coding DNA: TGTGCCAGCAGTCACCCCCCCTACGAGCAGTACTTC.

This clone was seen repeatedly, ten times or more. The chain links TRBV19 to TRBJ2-1, with TRBD2 identical over 12 bases. V was pared by 5 bases and J by 9 bases, with 11 bases of the junction left unmatched. The CDR3 loop spans 16 amino acids. The germline CDR1 and CDR2 sequences are LNHDA and SQIVND (reference sequence). The CDR3 protein is CASSVGLAGLRAEQFF. The CDR3, as DNA: TGTGCCAGTAGTGTTGGACTAGCGGGACTCCGGGCTGAGCAGTTCTTC.

This clone showed up just a few times. The rearrangement uses TRBV6-5 and TRBJ2-7; 8 bases are shared with TRBD1. Germline trimming cut 10 bases from V and 1 base from J; bases unmatched to any gene: 3. This CDR3 spans 12 amino acids. Looked up from germline, CDR1 is MNHEY and CDR2 is SVGAGI. CDR3 loop: CATRTGSYEQYF. CDR3 nucleotide sequence: TGTGCCACCCGGACAGGGTCCTACGAGCAGTACTTC.

In this sample, this clone turned up many times. Other DNA sequences of this sample code for an identical CDR3. The J gene is TRBJ2-7, the V gene TRBV5-1; 13 positions match TRBD2. CDR1 and CDR2 (germline): SGHRS, YFSETQ. The CDR3 covers 16 residues. Trimming cost V 4 bases and J 4 bases; bases outside gene matches: 8. The chain's CDR3 is CASSPGLAGVAYEQYF. CDR3 bases: TGCGCCAGCAGCCCAGGACTAGCGGGAGTAGCATACGAGCAGTACTTC.

The chain has TRBV7-3 and TRBJ2-1; 8 positions agree with TRBD1. Germline lookup yields CDR1 SGHTA and CDR2 FQGTGA. Trimming at V came to 4 bases and at J to 4 bases, leaving 3 bases not matched to a gene. CDR3 length equals 14 residues. The CDR3 sequence: CASSSGQGYNEQFF. The CDR3 DNA is TGTGCCAGCAGCTCAGGACAGGGATACAATGAGCAGTTCTTC.